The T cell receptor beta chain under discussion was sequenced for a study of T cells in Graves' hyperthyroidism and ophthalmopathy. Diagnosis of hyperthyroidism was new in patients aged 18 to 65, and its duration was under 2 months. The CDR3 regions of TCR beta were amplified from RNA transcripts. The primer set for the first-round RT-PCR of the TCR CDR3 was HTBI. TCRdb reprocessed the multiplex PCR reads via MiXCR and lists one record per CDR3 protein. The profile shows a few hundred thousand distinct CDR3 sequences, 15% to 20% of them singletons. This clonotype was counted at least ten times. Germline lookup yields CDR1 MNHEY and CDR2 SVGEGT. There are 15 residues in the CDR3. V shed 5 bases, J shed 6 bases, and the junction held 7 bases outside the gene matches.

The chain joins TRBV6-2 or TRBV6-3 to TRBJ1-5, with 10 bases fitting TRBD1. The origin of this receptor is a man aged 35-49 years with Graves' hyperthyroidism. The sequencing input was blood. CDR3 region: CASSRDRGITQPQHF. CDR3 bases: TGTGCCAGCAGTCGGGACAGGGGTATAACTCAGCCCCAGCATTTT.